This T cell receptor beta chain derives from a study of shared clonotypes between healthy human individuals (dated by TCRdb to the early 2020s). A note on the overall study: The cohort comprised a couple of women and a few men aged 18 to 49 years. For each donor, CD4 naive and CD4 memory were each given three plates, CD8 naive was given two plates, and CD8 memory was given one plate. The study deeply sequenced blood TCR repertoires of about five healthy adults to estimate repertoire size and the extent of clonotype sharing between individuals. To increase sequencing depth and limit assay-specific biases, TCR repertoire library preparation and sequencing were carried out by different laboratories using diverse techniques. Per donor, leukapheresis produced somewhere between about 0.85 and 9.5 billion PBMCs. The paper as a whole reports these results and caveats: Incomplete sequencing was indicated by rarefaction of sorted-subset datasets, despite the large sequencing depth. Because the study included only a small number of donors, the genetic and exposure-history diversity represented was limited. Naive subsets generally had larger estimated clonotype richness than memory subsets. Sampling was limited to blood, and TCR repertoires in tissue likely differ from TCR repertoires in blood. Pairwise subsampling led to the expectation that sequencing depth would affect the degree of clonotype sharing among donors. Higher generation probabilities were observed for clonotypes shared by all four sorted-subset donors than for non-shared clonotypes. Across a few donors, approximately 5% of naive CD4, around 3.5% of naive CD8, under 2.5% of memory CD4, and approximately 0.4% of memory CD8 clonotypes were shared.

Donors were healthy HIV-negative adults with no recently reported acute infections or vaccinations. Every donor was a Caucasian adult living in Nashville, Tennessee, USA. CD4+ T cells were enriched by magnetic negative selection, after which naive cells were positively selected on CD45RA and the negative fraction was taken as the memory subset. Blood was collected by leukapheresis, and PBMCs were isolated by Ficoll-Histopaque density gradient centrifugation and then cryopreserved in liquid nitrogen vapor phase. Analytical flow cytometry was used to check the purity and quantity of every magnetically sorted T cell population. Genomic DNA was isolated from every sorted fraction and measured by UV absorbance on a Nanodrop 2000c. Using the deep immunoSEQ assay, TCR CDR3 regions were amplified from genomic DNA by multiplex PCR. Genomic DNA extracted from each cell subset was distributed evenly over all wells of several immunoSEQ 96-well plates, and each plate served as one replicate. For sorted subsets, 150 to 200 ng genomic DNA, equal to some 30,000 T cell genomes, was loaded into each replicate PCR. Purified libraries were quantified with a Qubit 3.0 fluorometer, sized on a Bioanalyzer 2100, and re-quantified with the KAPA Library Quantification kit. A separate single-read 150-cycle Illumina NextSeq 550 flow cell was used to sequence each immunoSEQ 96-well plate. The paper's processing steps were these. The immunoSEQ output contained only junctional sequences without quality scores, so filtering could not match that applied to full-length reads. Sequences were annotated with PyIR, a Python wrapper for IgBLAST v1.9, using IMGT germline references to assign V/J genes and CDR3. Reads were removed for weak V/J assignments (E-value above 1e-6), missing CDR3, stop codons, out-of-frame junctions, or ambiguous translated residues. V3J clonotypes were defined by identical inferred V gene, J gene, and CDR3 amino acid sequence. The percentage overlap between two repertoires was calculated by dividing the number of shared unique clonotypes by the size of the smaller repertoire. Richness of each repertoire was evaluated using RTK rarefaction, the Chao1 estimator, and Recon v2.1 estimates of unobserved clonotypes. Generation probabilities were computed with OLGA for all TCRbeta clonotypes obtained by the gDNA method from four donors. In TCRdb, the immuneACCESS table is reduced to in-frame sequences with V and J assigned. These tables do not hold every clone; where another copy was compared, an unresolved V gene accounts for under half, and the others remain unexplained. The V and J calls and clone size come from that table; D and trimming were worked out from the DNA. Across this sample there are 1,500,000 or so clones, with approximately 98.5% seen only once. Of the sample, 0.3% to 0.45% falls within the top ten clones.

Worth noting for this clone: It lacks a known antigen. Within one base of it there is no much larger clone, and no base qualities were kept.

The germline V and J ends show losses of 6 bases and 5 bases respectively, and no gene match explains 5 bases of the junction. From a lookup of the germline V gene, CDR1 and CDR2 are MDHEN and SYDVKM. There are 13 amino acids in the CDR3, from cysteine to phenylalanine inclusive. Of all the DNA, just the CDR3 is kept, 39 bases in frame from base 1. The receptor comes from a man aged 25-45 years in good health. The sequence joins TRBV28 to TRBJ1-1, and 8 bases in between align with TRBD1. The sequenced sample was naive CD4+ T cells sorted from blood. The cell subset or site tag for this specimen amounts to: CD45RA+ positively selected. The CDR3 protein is CASRIRGPTEAFF. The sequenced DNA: TGTGCCAGCAGGATCAGGGGGCCTACTGAAGCTTTCTTT.